A single sample is the source of the 28 T cell receptor beta chains below, sequenced in a study of beta chain features in type 1 diabetes. Expressed TCRB transcripts were sequenced because the isolated RNA had all been reverse transcribed beforehand. This table comes from immunoSEQ multiplex PCR, and its TCRdb copy is limited to in-frame clones, with some not included. Found here are about 40,000 clones, roughly 64% of them singletons; the top ten hold approximately 2%. Sequencing was carried out using Tregs from blood. These TCRs come from a woman between 25 and 40 years old in good health.

In this sample, this clone turned up a few times. V gene TRBV18 combines with J gene TRBJ1-2; D is undetermined. Germline lookup yields CDR1 KGHSH and CDR2 LQKENI. Trimming stripped 0 bases from V and 8 bases from J, with 13 bases between. CDR3 length equals 14 residues. The CDR3 DNA sequence: TGTGCCAGCTCACCACCGGGAGTGGTGAAGGGCTACACCTTC. Its translation: CASSPPGVVKGYTF.

This chain links TRBV7-2 with TRBJ2-1; D possibly corresponds to TRBD1 (6 bases). V gave up 2 bases and J gave up 1 base, with 18 bases separating them. This CDR3 has 18 residues. From germline, CDR1 is SGHTA and CDR2 FQGNSA. CDR3: CASSLRLSRDTSYNEQFF. CDR3 nucleotides: TGTGCCAGCAGCTTAAGACTTAGCCGGGACACATCCTACAATGAGCAGTTCTTC.

This clone was seen a handful of times. V gene TRBV19 combines with J gene TRBJ1-4; TRBD1 matches at 7 bases. J lost 8 bases, V lost 7 bases, and 7 bases had no gene match. The germline gives CDR1 LNHDA, CDR2 SQIVND (reference sequence). CDR3 length: 13 residues. For the CDR3, the DNA is TGTGCCAGTAACGGAGGGGGCGAAGAAAAACTGTTTTTT. This translates into CASNGGGEEKLFF.

The CDR3 here is CASRASGTYEQYF. As DNA, the CDR3 is TGTGCCAGCAGGGCTAGCGGGACCTACGAGCAGTACTTC. This chain connects TRBV2 to TRBJ2-7; 9 nucleotides line up with TRBD2. Germline CDR1 SNHLY, CDR2 FYNNEI. Trimming at V came to 6 bases and at J to 2 bases, leaving 2 bases not matched to a gene. This CDR3 contains 13 residues. The full variable domain, rest sourced from reference TRBV2 and TRBJ2-7, is EPEVTQTPSHQVTQMGQEVILRCVPISNHLYFYWYRQILGQKVEFLVSFYNNEISEKSEIFDDQFSVERPDGSNFTLKIRSTKLEDSAMYFCASRASGTYEQYFGPGTRLTVT.

The V call is TRBV18, the J call TRBJ2-7, with TRBD1 as a possible D gene (5 bases). Germline V CDR1 and CDR2: KGHSH, LQKENI. Trimming cost V 1 base and J 2 bases, with 15 bases left between them. The CDR3 runs to 16 residues. Here the CDR3 reads CASSPQGPQATYEQYF. The CDR3 DNA sequence: TGTGCCAGCTCACCACAAGGCCCACAGGCAACCTACGAGCAGTACTTC.

The rearrangement joins TRBV27 to TRBJ1-6, with a tentative D call TRBD1 (5 bases). V gave up 3 bases and J gave up 2 bases, with 11 bases separating them. This CDR3 is built from 16 residues. Germline V gene sequence: CDR1 MNHEY, CDR2 SMNVEV (reference sequence). The CDR3 is CASSFTRGTYNSPLHF. CDR3 coding DNA: TGTGCCAGCAGTTTTACAAGGGGAACCTATAATTCACCCCTCCACTTT.

The rearrangement uses TRBV28 and TRBJ2-1; D not certain. The CDR3 totals 15 residues. The V end was cut by 3 bases, the J end by 2 bases, with 11 bases between. CDR1 MDHEN and CDR2 SYDVKM come from the germline V gene. The CDR3 nucleotides are TGTGCCAGCAGTTTGCCCCCCCAGGCCTACAATGAGCAGTTCTTC. This encodes CASSLPPQAYNEQFF.

This clone was observed a few times. The CDR3 DNA reads as TGCAGCGTTCAAGGGCTTTACTACAATGAGCAGTTCTTC. Its protein product is CSVQGLYYNEQFF. The chain carries TRBV29-1 and TRBJ2-1; no reliable D call. The V gene lost 5 bases and the J gene lost 3 bases, with 11 bases spanning the gap. The CDR3 loop spans 13 amino acids. CDR1 and CDR2 from the germline V gene are SQVTM and ANQGSEA.

This CDR3 is CASSLRFGLAGETQYF. The DNA of the CDR3 is TGTGCCAGCAGTTTACGATTCGGACTAGCGGGAGAGACCCAGTACTTC. V and J are TRBV27 and TRBJ2-5; 11 bases agree with TRBD2. V shed 2 bases, J shed 4 bases, and the junction held 6 bases outside the gene matches. Per the germline V gene, CDR1 is MNHEY and CDR2 is SMNVEV (reference sequence). The CDR3 is 16 residues long.

On this clone: Sequence at one end of the junction differs from germline and may be a read error. The CDR3 DNA sequence: TGTGCTAGCAGCCGGCTGACTCTCAATGAGCAGTTCTTC. Residues: CASSRLTLNEQFF. The chain carries TRBV7-7 and TRBJ2-1; D is undetermined. Germline V lookup: CDR1 SSHAT, CDR2 FNYEAQ (reference sequence). This CDR3 region has 13 residues. Using reference TRBV7-7 and TRBJ2-1 for the parts outside the CDR3, the full variable domain is GAGVSQSPRYKVTKRGQDVTLRCDPISSHATLYWYQQALGQGPEFLTYFNYEAQPDKSGLPSDRFSAERPEGSISTLTIQRTEQRDSAMYRCASSRLTLNEQFFGPGTRLTVL.

A single count supports this clone. The genes are TRBV7-2 and TRBJ1-2, with D tentatively TRBD1 (5 bases). The germline V and J ends were trimmed by 1 base and 8 bases, with 17 bases remaining between them. The CDR3 is 15 residues long. Germline V gene data show CDR1 as SGHTA and CDR2 as FQGNSA. The CDR3 DNA reads as TGTGCCAGCAGCTTAGATCTCGGCAGGGCTGAGGGCTACACCTTC. Translation gives CASSLDLGRAEGYTF.

The chain employs TRBV29-1 and TRBJ2-6; 7 positions match TRBD1. This CDR3 contains 15 residues. V trimming: 4 bases; J trimming: 0 bases; junction bases outside the gene matches: 3. Germline values: CDR1 SQVTM, CDR2 ANQGSEA. The CDR3 bases are TGCAGCGTTGGACAGGGCCACTCTGGGGCCAACGTCCTGACTTTC. Translated, it gives CSVGQGHSGANVLTF.

This clone appeared many times. The V call is TRBV7-2, the J call TRBJ2-1; D not resolved. The V end lost 3 bases, the J end lost 9 bases, and 12 bases lay between the germline ends. The germline gives CDR1 SGHTA, CDR2 FQGNSA. This CDR3 contains 13 residues. The CDR3 nucleotides read TGTGCCAGCAGCTTTGATCTTCTTAGTGAGCAGTTCTTC. Encoded protein: CASSFDLLSEQFF.

This clone was seen a single time. V usage is TRBV4-2 and J usage is TRBJ1-5; possibly TRBD1 for D (5 bases). The CDR3 extends over 15 amino acids. Germline V lookup: CDR1 LGHNA, CDR2 YNFKEQ. The V and J ends lost 1 base and 7 bases respectively, with 14 bases between them. The CDR3 region is CASSQGSQGDQPQHF. The CDR3 region has the DNA TGTGCCAGCAGCCAAGGATCTCAGGGTGACCAGCCCCAGCATTTT.

This sequence joins TRBV28 and TRBJ2-3; a possible D gene is TRBD2 (5 bases). The V end was cut by 4 bases, the J end by 2 bases, with 10 bases between. The CDR3 is made up of 14 amino acids. CDR1 and CDR2 (germline): MDHEN, SYDVKM. The CDR3 protein is CASSYVGDTDTQYF. CDR3 nucleotide sequence: TGTGCCAGCAGTTACGTGGGAGACACAGATACGCAGTATTTT.

DNA of the CDR3: TGTGCCAGCAGCTCGCAGGGGTTGAAAACCGGGGAGCTGTTTTTT. Translation gives CASSSQGLKTGELFF. V and J are TRBV7-9 and TRBJ2-2; tentative D call: TRBD1 (6 bases). The germline V and J ends were trimmed by 4 bases and 5 bases, with 14 bases remaining between them. The CDR3 covers 15 residues. Germline CDR1 reads SEHNR; CDR2 reads FQNEAQ (reference sequence).

The chain employs TRBV29-1 and TRBJ1-2, with TRBD1 identical over 8 bases. V dropped 6 bases and J dropped 7; count of bases not matched to a gene: 4. Germline CDR1 and CDR2: SQVTM and ANQGSEA. The CDR3 consists of 11 residues. The DNA of the CDR3 is TGCAGCGTAGAGACAGGGGCTGGCTACACCTTC. This sequence encodes CSVETGAGYTF.

By frequency in the sample, this clone is medium-sized. An end of the junction does not agree with germline; a read error may underlie this. The chain links TRBV7-7 to TRBJ2-1; TRBD1 agrees at 7 bases. CDR1 and CDR2 (germline): SSHAT, FNYEAQ (reference sequence). The CDR3 is 17 residues long. DNA for the CDR3: TGTGCTAGCAGCTTAGGGGGCGGCCCCAGCTCCTACAATGAGCAGTTCTTC. Protein sequence: CASSLGGGPSSYNEQFF. Supplemented by reference TRBV7-7 and TRBJ2-1, the full variable domain reads GAGVSQSPRYKVTKRGQDVTLRCDPISSHATLYWYQQALGQGPEFLTYFNYEAQPDKSGLPSDRFSAERPEGSISTLTIQRTEQRDSAMYRCASSLGGGPSSYNEQFFGPGTRLTVL.

The V call is TRBV4-2, the J call TRBJ2-3, with 15 bases identical to TRBD2. The ends lost 3 bases at V and 1 base at J; junction bases unmatched: 14. The V gene's germline CDR1 is LGHNA and CDR2 YNFKEQ. The CDR3 runs to 21 residues. This CDR3 is CASSHSPRGLAGGYGTDTQYF. In nucleotides, the CDR3 is TGTGCCAGCAGCCATTCTCCTCGGGGACTAGCGGGAGGATACGGCACAGATACGCAGTATTTT.

The genes are TRBV19 and TRBJ1-5, with D unclear. The CDR3 runs 13 residues. V dropped 5 bases and J dropped 4 bases, with 9 bases sitting between them. The germline V gene has CDR1 LNHDA and CDR2 SQIVND (reference sequence). CDR3: CASSPALNQPQHF. CDR3 sequence (DNA): TGTGCCAGTAGTCCCGCCCTAAATCAGCCCCAGCATTTT.

This clone was seen only a few times. This chain connects TRBV10-3 to TRBJ2-5, with TRBD2 matching over 10 bases. Losses at the gene ends were 8 bases for V and 3 bases for J; bases not matched to a gene: 0. This CDR3 contains 12 residues. CDR1 and CDR2 from the germline V gene are ENHRY and SYGVKD. CDR3 region: CAIGTSEETQYF. In nucleotides, the CDR3 is TGTGCCATCGGGACTAGCGAAGAGACCCAGTACTTC.

This clone has more than one count but fewer than ten. CDR3 residues: CASSLAATSPGYTF. CDR3 nucleotides: TGTGCCAGCAGCTTAGCAGCCACTTCTCCTGGCTACACCTTC. The rearrangement links TRBV7-2 to TRBJ1-2; D is uncertain. The CDR3 runs to 14 residues. Germline V gene sequence: CDR1 SGHTA, CDR2 FQGNSA. The V gene lost 0 bases and the J gene lost 7 bases, with 12 bases spanning the gap.

The chain uses TRBV19 and TRBJ2-7, with a possible D match to TRBD2 (6 bases). In germline, CDR1 is LNHDA, CDR2 SQIVND (reference sequence). V was trimmed by 9 bases and J by 1 base, leaving 16 bases between them. The CDR3 sequence is 14 residues long. CDR3 in amino acids: CASNQRAGSYEQYF. In DNA form, the CDR3 reads TGTGCCAGCAACCAGCGGGCAGGATCCTACGAGCAGTACTTC.

This clone showed up just once. This chain joins TRBV7-9 and TRBJ1-4; 8 nucleotides agree with TRBD1. Germline assignment: CDR1 SEHNR and CDR2 FQNEAQ (reference sequence). The trim removed 5 bases at V and 11 bases at J, leaving 4 bases unmatched. The CDR3 consists of 12 residues. DNA for the CDR3: TGTGCCAGCAGCCCTTGGACAGGGAAACTGTTTTTT. Its translation: CASSPWTGKLFF.

This chain links TRBV4-1 with TRBJ2-2; 7 nucleotides match TRBD2. Germline V gene lookup returns CDR1 MGHRA and CDR2 YSYEKL. CDR3 length: 16 residues. The ends lost 0 bases at V and 5 bases at J; junction bases unmatched: 6. In DNA, the CDR3 is TGCGCCAGCAGCCAAGATAGGAGCGGGACTACCGGGGAGCTGTTTTTT. It codes for CASSQDRSGTTGELFF.

The chain links TRBV19 to TRBJ2-6; 7 bases align to TRBD1. This CDR3 has 19 amino acids. Per germline, CDR1 LNHDA and CDR2 SQIVND (reference sequence). V was clipped by 9 bases and J by 0 bases; unmatched bases: 17. The CDR3 spells CASTPIRDRDFSGANVLTF. CDR3 coding DNA: TGTGCCAGCACTCCAATCAGGGACAGAGATTTCTCTGGGGCCAACGTCCTGACTTTC.

A single count supports this clone. The V and J genes are TRBV30 and TRBJ2-1, with 12 bases aligning to TRBD1. V lost 0 bases to trimming and J lost 2 bases; unmatched junction nucleotides: 2. The CDR3 is 16 residues long. The V gene's germline CDR1 is GTSNPN and CDR2 SVGIG (reference sequence). CDR3 sequence reads: CAWSVGTGGAYNEQFF. The CDR3 bases are TGTGCCTGGAGTGTGGGGACAGGGGGCGCCTACAATGAGCAGTTCTTC.

The chain couples TRBV5-1 to TRBJ1-6, with 10 bases lining up with TRBD1. Germline V gives CDR1 SGHRS, CDR2 YFSETQ. J was trimmed by 9 bases and V by 1 base; bases with no gene match: 10. This CDR3 contains 17 residues. The CDR3 spells CASSLFNPGQGLSPLHF. The CDR3 coding sequence is TGCGCCAGCAGCTTGTTTAATCCGGGACAGGGGCTTTCACCCCTCCACTTT. The full variable domain, completed using reference TRBV5-1 and TRBJ1-6, is KAGVTQTPRYLIKTRGQQVTLSCSPISGHRSVSWYQQTPGQGLQFLFEYFSETQRNKGNFPGRFSGRQFSNSRSEMNVSTLELGDSALYLCASSLFNPGQGLSPLHFGNGTRLTVT.